This entry is about one T cell receptor (beta chain). This sample is drawn from a study of blood T cells in healthy people across ages. The CDR3 loop spans 15 amino acids. From germline, CDR1 is SEHNR and CDR2 FQNEAQ (reference sequence). The V end was cut by 4 bases, the J end by 10 bases, with 20 bases between. Then a second PCR, running about 6 to 11 cycles, was carried out with a sample-barcoded 5' primer and a J-beta primer mix. From the 5' RACE reads, TCRdb called clonotypes with MiXCR, one entry per CDR3 protein. This sample has around 800,000 distinct CDR3 sequences, with 40% to 65% found just once.

The chain uses TRBV7-9 and TRBJ2-1; D may correspond to TRBD1 or TRBD2 (5 bases each). This receptor was taken from a man older than 75 in good health. Material for sequencing was blood. The chain's CDR3 is CASSSGPLSTYEQFF. The CDR3 nucleotides read TGTGCCAGCAGCTCGGGGCCTCTCTCGACCTACGAGCAGTTCTTC.